One sample yielded the 18 T cell receptor beta chains listed below, sequenced in a study of blood T cells in healthy people across ages. A second roughly 7 to 12 cycle PCR used barcoded and J-beta primers. TCRdb ran MiXCR on the 5' RACE reads and lists one entry per CDR3 protein. The data contain over 1.5 million distinct CDR3 sequences, roughly 49% of them singletons. The material sequenced was blood. These receptors all come from a woman aged 40 to 50 in good health.

This clonotype was observed a few times. The chain is built from TRBV4-1 and TRBJ2-5; possible D gene TRBD1, 5 bases. Germline V gene sequence: CDR1 MGHRA, CDR2 YSYEKL. This CDR3 has 16 residues. Trimming removed 0 bases at V and 5 bases at J, with 16 bases between. The CDR3 protein is CASSQDGGQGTETQYF. The CDR3 coding sequence is TGCGCCAGCAGCCAAGATGGTGGGCAGGGCACGGAGACCCAGTACTTC.

V is TRBV7-9 and J is TRBJ2-4; weak D call: TRBD2 (6 bases). The DNA end is a closer match to TRBJ2-7, so the J assignment may be wrong. CDR1 is SEHNR, CDR2 FQNEAQ, per germline (reference sequence). This CDR3 has 15 amino acids. CDR3 sequence reads: CASSFLEGGFNEQYF. DNA for the CDR3: TGTGCCAGCAGCTTTTTAGAGGGAGGCTTCAACGAGCAGTACTTC.

This clonotype appeared a few times. The CDR3 coding sequence is TGCGCCAGCAGCCAAGATCGGGGGATGGTAAATGGCTACACCTTC. Its protein is CASSQDRGMVNGYTF. This chain joins TRBV4-3 and TRBJ1-2; possibly TRBD1 for D (5 bases). The CDR3 is made up of 15 amino acids. Trimming removed 0 bases from V and 6 bases from J, with 14 bases in between. CDR1 is LGHNA, CDR2 YSLEER, per germline.

A few counts support this clonotype. The chain links TRBV9 to TRBJ2-3; D might be TRBD1 or TRBD2, each matching 5 bases. The V end lost 0 bases, the J end lost 5 bases, and 10 bases lay between the germline ends. The germline CDR1 and CDR2 sequences are SGDLS and YYNGEE. The CDR3 spans 14 residues. Here the CDR3 reads CASSVGGQGDTQYF. CDR3 sequence (DNA): TGTGCCAGCAGCGTAGGAGGGCAGGGAGATACGCAGTATTTT.

The V gene is TRBV12-3 or TRBV12-4, the J gene TRBJ2-1; the D gene is possibly TRBD1 (6 bases). V lost 4 bases and J lost 7, with 20 bases in between. This CDR3 is 16 amino acids long. CDR3 nucleotides: TGTGCCAGCAGTTCGACCCCTGGACAGACTCGTAATGAGCAGTTCTTC. This translates into CASSSTPGQTRNEQFF.

About this clonotype: A junction boundary mismatches the germline segment, possibly from a read error. CDR3 protein: CASNRAQETRYF. DNA of the CDR3: TGTGCCAGCAACAGGGCTCAAGAGACCCGGTACTTC. The chain has TRBV28 and TRBJ2-5; possibly TRBD1 for D (6 bases). Germline values: CDR1 MDHEN, CDR2 SYDVKM. The CDR3 contains 12 residues.

This chain uses TRBV20-1 with TRBJ1-5, with D unclear. The CDR3 contains 17 residues. Germline lookup yields CDR1 DFQATT and CDR2 SNEGSKA (reference sequence). The V gene lost 3 bases and the J gene lost 3 bases, with 21 bases spanning the gap. The CDR3 sequence is CSARLQNSEGYNQPQHF. CDR3 coding DNA: TGCAGTGCTAGGTTACAGAACTCAGAGGGATACAATCAGCCCCAGCATTTT.

Comment on this clonotype: The CDR3 ends on some other residue instead of the conserved phenylalanine or tryptophan, so this is likely a read error. The rearrangement links TRBV29-1 to TRBJ2-4; D perhaps matches TRBD2 (5 bases). The ends were cut back, 4 bases at V and 13 bases at J, with 17 bases in the middle. Germline V gene lookup returns CDR1 SQVTM and CDR2 ANQGSEA. The CDR3 is made up of 12 amino acids. CDR3 residues: CSVVVQLREQYS. The CDR3 DNA reads TGCAGCGTTGTTGTACAATTGAGGGAGCAGTACTCC.

Regarding this clonotype: An end of the junction differs from the germline gene, which may be a read error. This chain links TRBV28 with TRBJ2-4; D may be TRBD1 or TRBD2 (5 bases each). Germline CDR1 and CDR2: MDHEN and SYDVKM. The CDR3 has 16 residues. CDR3 in amino acids: CASSLLMGPPKNIKYF. CDR3 coding DNA: TGTGCCAGCAGTTTACTCATGGGACCGCCAAAAAACATTAAGTACTTC.

The V call is TRBV9, the J call TRBJ2-7, with D perhaps given as TRBD1 or TRBD2 (5 bases each). Germline CDR1 reads SGDLS; CDR2 reads YYNGEE. The CDR3 totals 14 residues. The V end lost 0 bases, the J end lost 2 bases, and 9 bases lay between the germline ends. The CDR3 coding sequence is TGTGCCAGCAGCGTAGACGAGGGGCCCTACGAGCAGTACTTC. This sequence encodes CASSVDEGPYEQYF.

Points on this clonotype: The germline gene is not matched at one end of the junction; a read error may be the cause. The chain employs TRBV29-1 and TRBJ2-4; D remains unclear. The CDR3 has 12 residues. CDR1 and CDR2 from the germline V gene are SQVTM and ANQGSEA. The CDR3 DNA follows: TGCGGCGTTGTGATAGCCAAAAACATTCAGTACTTC. Protein sequence: CGVVIAKNIQYF.

The V gene is TRBV5-1, the J gene TRBJ2-7; 9 nucleotides match TRBD1. CDR3 length: 15 residues. The germline gives CDR1 SGHRS, CDR2 YFSETQ. J was trimmed by 5 bases and V by 4 bases; bases with no gene match: 10. The CDR3 sequence: CASSPGDREQNEQYF. The CDR3, as DNA: TGCGCCAGCAGCCCAGGGGACAGGGAACAAAACGAGCAGTACTTC.

This clonotype was counted only a few times. The rearrangement joins TRBV7-2 to TRBJ2-1, with 7 bases lining up with TRBD1. The germline V gene has CDR1 SGHTA and CDR2 FQGNSA. This CDR3 is built from 13 residues. V was clipped by 5 bases and J by 7 bases; unmatched bases: 5. The CDR3 loop is CASSPGQINEQFF. CDR3 nucleotide sequence: TGTGCCAGCAGCCCGGGACAGATTAATGAGCAGTTCTTC. Using reference TRBV7-2 and TRBJ2-1 for the parts outside the CDR3, the full variable domain is GAGVSQSPSNKVTEKGKDVELRCDPISGHTALYWYRQSLGQGLEFLIYFQGNSAPDKSGLPSDRFSAERTGGSVSTLTIQRTQQEDSAVYLCASSPGQINEQFFGPGTRLTVL.

J is TRBJ2-3 and V is TRBV28, with D possibly TRBD2 on 7 matching bases. The CDR3 has 17 amino acids. The V end lost 7 bases, the J end lost 1 base, and 21 bases lay between the germline ends. Germline V gene sequence: CDR1 MDHEN, CDR2 SYDVKM. As DNA, the CDR3 is TGTGCCAGCAAGGGGACCCTGGGCGGGGGCGGCACAGATACGCAGTATTTT. Translating gives CASKGTLGGGGTDTQYF.

This clonotype was seen only a few times. The V gene is TRBV29-1, the J gene TRBJ1-4; D call uncertain. CDR1 is SQVTM and CDR2 is ANQGSEA in the germline V gene. The ends were cut back, 6 bases at V and 8 bases at J, with 10 bases in the middle. This CDR3 spans 11 amino acids. CDR3 DNA: TGCAGCGTCCCTAACGGAGAAAAACTGTTTTTT. Its translation is CSVPNGEKLFF.

The rearrangement uses TRBV27 and TRBJ2-3; TRBD1 matches 10 bases. The V gene end was trimmed by 5 bases and the J gene end by 4 bases; junction bases not matched to a gene: 9. The CDR3 spans 16 residues. The germline CDR1 and CDR2 sequences are MNHEY and SMNVEV (reference sequence). The CDR3 loop is CASSIYPGQGPDTQYF. The CDR3 bases are TGTGCCAGCAGTATCTATCCGGGACAGGGGCCAGATACGCAGTATTTT.

This clonotype has just a few counts. The chain uses TRBV6-5 and TRBJ2-5, with D maybe TRBD2 (6 bases). The CDR3 is 13 residues long. V lost 7 bases, J lost 4 bases, and 13 bases lay in between. CDR1 and CDR2 (germline): MNHEY, SVGAGI. Here the CDR3 DNA reads TGTGCCAGCACCGACTTGGGGGGAGAGACCCAGTACTTC. The encoded protein is CASTDLGGETQYF.

This chain connects TRBV12-3 or TRBV12-4 to TRBJ2-5; TRBD2 matches 14 bases. The CDR3 runs to 16 residues. The ends lost 6 bases at V and 4 bases at J; junction bases unmatched: 7. In nucleotides, the CDR3 is TGTGCCAGCAGGCGAAGGACTAGCGGGGGGCGAGAGACCCAGTACTTC. Encoded protein: CASRRRTSGGRETQYF.